This T cell receptor beta chain stems from a study of OX40 agonist ivuxolimab in advanced cancers. Turning to the study itself: One hepatocellular carcinoma and two cutaneous melanoma patients partially responded.

With regard to this clone: The antigen is not known.

Produced via immunoSEQ multiplex PCR; TCRdb's table is partial and in-frame only. The data show about 100,000 clones, with about 80% seen just once and less than 6% held by the top ten. Broader study findings: On average, CD8+ T cells had more expanded clones than CD4+.

In germline, CDR1 is SGDLS, CDR2 YYNGEE. The CDR3 runs 14 residues. The germline V and J ends were trimmed by 4 bases and 1 base, with 10 bases remaining between them. The TCR was taken from an adult with an advanced solid tumor such as melanoma, head and neck, liver or kidney cancer. The chain carries TRBV9 and TRBJ2-3; D unclear. Material: CD4+ or CD8+ T cells sorted from blood, obtained in a trial of the OX40 agonist ivuxolimab. The CDR3 nucleotides are TGTGCCAGCAGCCCATACCGGGGCACAGATACGCAGTATTTT. Residues: CASSPYRGTDTQYF.